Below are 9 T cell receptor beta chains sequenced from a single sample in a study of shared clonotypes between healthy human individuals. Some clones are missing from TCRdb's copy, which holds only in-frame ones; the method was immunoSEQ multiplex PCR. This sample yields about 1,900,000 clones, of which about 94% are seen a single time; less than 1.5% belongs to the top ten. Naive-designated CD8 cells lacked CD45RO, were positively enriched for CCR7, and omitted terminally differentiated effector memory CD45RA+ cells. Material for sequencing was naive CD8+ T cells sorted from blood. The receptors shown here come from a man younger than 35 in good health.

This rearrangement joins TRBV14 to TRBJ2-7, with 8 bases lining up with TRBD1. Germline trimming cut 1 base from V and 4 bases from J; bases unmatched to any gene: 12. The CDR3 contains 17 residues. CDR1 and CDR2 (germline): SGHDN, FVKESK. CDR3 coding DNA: TGTGCCAGCAGCCAAGGCGACCCCAGGACAGGGAGATACGAGCAGTACTTC. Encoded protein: CASSQGDPRTGRYEQYF.

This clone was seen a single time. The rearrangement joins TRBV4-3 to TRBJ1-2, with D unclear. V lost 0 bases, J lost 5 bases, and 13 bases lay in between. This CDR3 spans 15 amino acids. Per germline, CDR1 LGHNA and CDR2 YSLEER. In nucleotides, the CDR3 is TGCGCCAGCAGCCAAGATAACGCCCCGCAATATGGCTACACCTTC. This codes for CASSQDNAPQYGYTF.

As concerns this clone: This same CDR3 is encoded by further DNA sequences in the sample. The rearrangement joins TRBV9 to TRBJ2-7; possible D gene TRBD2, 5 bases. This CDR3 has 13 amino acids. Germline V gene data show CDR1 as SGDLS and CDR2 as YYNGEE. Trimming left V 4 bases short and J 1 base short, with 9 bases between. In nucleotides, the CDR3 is TGTGCCAGCAGCTTCGGGGATTCCTACGAGCAGTACTTC. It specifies CASSFGDSYEQYF.

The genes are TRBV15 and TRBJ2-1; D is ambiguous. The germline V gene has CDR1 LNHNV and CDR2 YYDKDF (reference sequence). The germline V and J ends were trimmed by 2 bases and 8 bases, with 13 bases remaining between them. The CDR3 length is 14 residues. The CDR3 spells CATSRPPVTDEQFF. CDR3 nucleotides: TGTGCCACCAGCAGACCTCCGGTCACCGATGAGCAGTTCTTC. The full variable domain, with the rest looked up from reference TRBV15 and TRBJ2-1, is DAMVIQNPRYQVTQFGKPVTLSCSQTLNHNVMYWYQQKSSQAPKLLFHYYDKDFNNEADTPDNFQSRRPNTSFCFLDIRSPGLGDTAMYLCATSRPPVTDEQFFGPGTRLTVL.

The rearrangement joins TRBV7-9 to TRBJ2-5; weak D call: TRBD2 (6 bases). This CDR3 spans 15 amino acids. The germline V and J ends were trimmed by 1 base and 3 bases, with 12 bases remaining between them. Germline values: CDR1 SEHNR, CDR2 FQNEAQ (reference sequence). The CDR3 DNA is TGTGCCAGCAGCTTAGTCCCGACGGGAGAAGAGACCCAGTACTTC. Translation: CASSLVPTGEETQYF.

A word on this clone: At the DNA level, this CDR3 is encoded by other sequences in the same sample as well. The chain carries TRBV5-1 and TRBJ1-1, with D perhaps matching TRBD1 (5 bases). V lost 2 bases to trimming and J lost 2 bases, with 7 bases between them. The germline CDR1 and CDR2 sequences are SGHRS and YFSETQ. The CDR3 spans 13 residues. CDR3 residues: CASSLGTNTEAFF. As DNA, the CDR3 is TGCGCCAGCAGCTTAGGGACTAACACTGAAGCTTTCTTT.

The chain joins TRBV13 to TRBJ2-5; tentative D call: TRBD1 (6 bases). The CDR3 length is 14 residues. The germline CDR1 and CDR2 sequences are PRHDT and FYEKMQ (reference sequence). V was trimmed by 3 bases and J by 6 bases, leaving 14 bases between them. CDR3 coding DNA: TGTGCCAGCAGCTTTCCTTCGGACAGAAAGACCCAGTACTTC. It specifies CASSFPSDRKTQYF.

Here the CDR3 reads CSVAWDGEQYF. The CDR3 DNA follows: TGCAGCGTTGCGTGGGACGGCGAGCAGTACTTC. V is TRBV29-1 and J is TRBJ2-7; perhaps D is TRBD1 or TRBD2 (5 bases each). CDR1 is SQVTM, CDR2 ANQGSEA, per germline. The CDR3 loop spans 11 amino acids. V was clipped by 4 bases and J by 6 bases, with 10 bases between them.

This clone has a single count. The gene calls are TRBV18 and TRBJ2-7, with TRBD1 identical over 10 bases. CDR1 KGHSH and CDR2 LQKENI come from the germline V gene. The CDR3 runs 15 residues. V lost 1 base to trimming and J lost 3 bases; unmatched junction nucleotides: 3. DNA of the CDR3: TGTGCCAGCTCACCACTCGGACAGGGGGACTACGAGCAGTACTTC. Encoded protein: CASSPLGQGDYEQYF. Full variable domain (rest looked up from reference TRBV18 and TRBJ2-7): NAGVMQNPRHLVRRRGQEARLRCSPMKGHSHVYWYRQLPEEGLKFMVYLQKENIIDESGMPKERFSAEFPKEGPSILRIQQVVRGDSAAYFCASSPLGQGDYEQYFGPGTRLTVT.